The 16 T cell receptor beta chains below all came from one sample that was sequenced in a study of Graves' ophthalmopathy and Graves' hyperthyroidism. Transcripts of RNA were the source for amplifying TCR beta CDR3 regions. First-round RT-PCR used HTBI primers; second-round multiplex PCR followed. TCRdb redid the calling of the multiplex PCR reads with MiXCR, one entry per CDR3 protein. The data hold about 620,000 distinct CDR3 sequences, with about a fifth observed a single time. Sequenced input: peripheral blood. These receptors all come from a woman aged 18-30 years with stable Graves' hyperthyroidism. Some clones in this sample may be carry-over from other donors' samples.

The chain recombines TRBV11-1 with TRBJ2-1, with 9 bases aligning to TRBD2. Germline lookup yields CDR1 SGHAT and CDR2 FQDESV (reference sequence). Germline trimming cut 5 bases from V and 5 bases from J; bases unmatched to any gene: 4. The CDR3 covers 14 residues. The CDR3 loop reads CASSLGLANNEQFF. For the CDR3, the DNA is TGTGCCAGCAGCCTAGGACTAGCGAACAATGAGCAGTTCTTC.

There are many counts of this clonotype. The J gene is TRBJ1-2, the V gene TRBV4-2; weak D call: TRBD1 (5 bases). Germline values: CDR1 LGHNA, CDR2 YNFKEQ. Deletions cut 0 bases from V and 8 bases from J, with 10 bases between. The CDR3 sequence is 13 residues long. CDR3 sequence: CASSQDRGGGYTF. For the CDR3, the DNA is TGTGCCAGCAGCCAAGATCGGGGCGGGGGCTACACCTTC.

As regards this clonotype: This may be a read error: a much more frequent sequence differs by one nucleotide. V gene TRBV6-1 combines with J gene TRBJ2-1; 10 nucleotides agree with TRBD2. There are 14 residues in the CDR3. Germline CDR1 is MNHNS and CDR2 is SASEGT. This CDR3 is CASRLAGLLNEKFF. CDR3 DNA sequence: TGTGCCAGCAGACTAGCGGGGTTGCTCAATGAGAAGTTCTTC.

The chain couples TRBV2 to TRBJ2-5; D is ambiguous. The CDR3 has 11 residues. V was cut by 6 bases and J by 9 bases, with 11 bases left in between. The germline CDR1 and CDR2 sequences are SNHLY and FYNNEI. The CDR3 is CASSPNGPQYF. DNA of the CDR3: TGTGCCAGCAGCCCTAATGGGCCCCAGTACTTC.

This clonotype was detected only a few times. The rearrangement uses TRBV12-3 or TRBV12-4 and TRBJ1-6; D may be TRBD1 (5 bases). Between the trimmed V and J ends, which lost 6 bases and 3 bases, there was a span of 15 bases. The CDR3 extends over 16 amino acids. The DNA of the CDR3 is TGTGCCAGCAGCAGTGTTCAGGGAAACTATAATTCACCCCTCCACTTT. Amino acids: CASSSVQGNYNSPLHF.

This clonotype has at least ten counts. It is likely a read error, because the conserved phenylalanine at the end of the CDR3 is missing. The chain combines TRBV9 with TRBJ1-3, with D maybe TRBD1 (6 bases). Germline V lookup: CDR1 SGDLS, CDR2 YYNGEE. The CDR3 consists of 16 residues. The V and J ends lost 2 bases and 0 bases respectively, with 12 bases between them. The CDR3 DNA follows: TGTGCCAGCAGCGTTGACAGGCCGAGCTCTGGAAACACCATATATCTT. It yields the protein CASSVDRPSSGNTIYL.

In its sample, this clonotype was seen a few times. A much larger clone lies a single base off, so this may be a read error. The V call is TRBV28, the J call TRBJ1-1, with unresolved D. The CDR3 spans 13 residues. CDR1 and CDR2 from the germline V gene are MDHEN and SYDVKM. The CDR3 nucleotides read TGTGCCAGCAGTTTTCCCCCCGGACCTGAAGCTTGCTTT. This translates into CASSFPPGPEACF. Filled out from reference TRBV28 and TRBJ1-1, the complete variable domain reads DVKVTQSSRYLVKRTGEKVFLECVQDMDHENMFWYRQDPGLGLRLIYFSYDVKMKEKGDIPEGYSVSREKKERFSLILESASTNQTSMYLCASSFPPGPEACFGQGTRLTVV.

This chain links TRBV6-2 or TRBV6-3 with TRBJ1-6, with TRBD1 as a possible D gene (5 bases). The germline CDR1 and CDR2 sequences are MNHEY and SVGEGT. Trimming pared 6 bases from V and 9 bases from J, leaving 15 bases between. The CDR3 length is 14 residues. In DNA form, the CDR3 reads TGTGCCAGCAGCCACGGGACGAAAGGTTCACCCCTCCACTTT. Translated: CASSHGTKGSPLHF.

The sample holds many counts of this clonotype. The rearrangement joins TRBV11-2 to TRBJ2-5; 9 bases line up with TRBD2. The germline V gene encodes CDR1 SGHAT and CDR2 FQNNGV. The CDR3 has 16 amino acids. The junction had 7 bases not matched to a gene; V was cut back by 4 bases and J by 1 base. CDR3 bases: TGTGCCAGCAGCTACCTAGCGGGGTACCCCCAAGAGACCCAGTACTTC. This gives the protein CASSYLAGYPQETQYF.

This clonotype was observed many times. Sequence at one end of the junction differs from germline and may be a read error. DNA of the CDR3: TGTGCCAGCAGTTTCGTCCCAATTACCTACGAGCCGTACTTC. It codes for CASSFVPITYEPYF. The rearrangement uses TRBV28 and TRBJ2-7; no definite D call. The CDR3 runs to 14 residues. Germline V gene data show CDR1 as MDHEN and CDR2 as SYDVKM.

This chain uses TRBV2 with TRBJ2-7; D is unclear. Germline V gene lookup returns CDR1 SNHLY and CDR2 FYNNEI. V was shortened by 6 bases and J by 7 bases, with 16 bases between the two germline ends. The CDR3 spans 13 residues. The CDR3 DNA reads as TGTGCCAGCAGGAGGAGTCCGTTCCTGGAGCAGTACTTC. Protein sequence: CASRRSPFLEQYF.

In this sample, this clonotype turned up many times. The chain carries TRBV20-1 and TRBJ1-1; D remains unclear. This CDR3 has 11 residues. The germline V gene has CDR1 DFQATT and CDR2 SNEGSKA (reference sequence). DNA for the CDR3: TGCAGAGGGAAAGGGATACAAGAAGCTTTCTTT. Its protein product is CRGKGIQEAFF.

CDR3 residues: CASRAESRTEAFF. CDR3 bases: TGTGCCAGCAGGGCCGAATCGCGGACTGAAGCTTTCTTT. The chain combines TRBV6-2 or TRBV6-3 with TRBJ1-1, with D hard to call. Germline CDR1 is MNHEY and CDR2 is SVGEGT. V lost 6 bases, J lost 5 bases, and 13 bases lay in between. This CDR3 has 13 amino acids.

This clonotype was recorded many times. CDR3 protein: CASSDLDRGVTEAFF. The DNA for the CDR3 is TGTGCCAGCAGCGACCTCGACAGGGGGGTTACTGAAGCTTTCTTT. The gene calls are TRBV9 and TRBJ1-1; TRBD1 agrees at 9 bases. This CDR3 contains 15 residues. CDR1 and CDR2 from the germline V gene are SGDLS and YYNGEE. V trimming: 3 bases; J trimming: 5 bases; junction bases outside the gene matches: 8.

The V and J genes are TRBV11-2 and TRBJ2-5; 9 nucleotides match TRBD2. Germline CDR1 reads SGHAT; CDR2 reads FQNNGV. The V and J ends lost 3 bases and 0 bases, in that order; junction bases with no gene match: 8. CDR3 length: 17 residues. The CDR3 spells CASSFLAGRGYQETQYF. DNA for the CDR3: TGTGCCAGCAGCTTCCTAGCGGGGAGAGGGTACCAAGAGACCCAGTACTTC.

This clonotype was observed many times. This sequence joins TRBV6-1 and TRBJ1-2; TRBD1 might be the D (6 bases). Trimming shortened V by 6 bases and J by 9 bases, and 26 bases separated the two germline ends. CDR1 MNHNS and CDR2 SASEGT come from the germline V gene. This CDR3 region has 16 residues. In DNA form, the CDR3 reads TGTGCCAGCAGGCCCACCCCCCCCGGACAGACGGGACGCTACACCTTC. Its protein is CASRPTPPGQTGRYTF.